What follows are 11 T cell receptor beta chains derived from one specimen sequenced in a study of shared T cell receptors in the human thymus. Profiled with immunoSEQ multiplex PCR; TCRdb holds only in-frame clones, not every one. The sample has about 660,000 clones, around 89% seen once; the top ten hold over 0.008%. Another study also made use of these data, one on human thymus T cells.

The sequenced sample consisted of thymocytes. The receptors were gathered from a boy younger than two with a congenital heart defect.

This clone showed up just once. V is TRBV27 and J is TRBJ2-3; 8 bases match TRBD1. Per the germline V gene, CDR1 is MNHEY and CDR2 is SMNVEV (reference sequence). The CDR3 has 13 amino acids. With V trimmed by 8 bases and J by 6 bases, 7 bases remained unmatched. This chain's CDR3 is CASRTGFGDTQYF. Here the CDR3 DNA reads TGTGCCAGCCGGACAGGGTTTGGTGATACGCAGTATTTT.

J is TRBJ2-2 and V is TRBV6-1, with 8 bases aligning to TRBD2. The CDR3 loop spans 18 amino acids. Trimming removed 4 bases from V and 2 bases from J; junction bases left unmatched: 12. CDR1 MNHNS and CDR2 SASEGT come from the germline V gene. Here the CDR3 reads CASSATGGRVKNTGELFF. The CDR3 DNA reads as TGTGCCAGCAGTGCCACGGGGGGGCGAGTTAAAAACACCGGGGAGCTGTTTTTT.

CDR3 DNA: TGTGCCAGCAGCCGAGAGCCGGGGAAGCCCCAGCATTTT. This codes for CASSREPGKPQHF. V is TRBV7-9 and J is TRBJ1-5, with D hard to call. Trimming took 5 bases from V and 8 from J, leaving 13 bases between them. The germline V gene has CDR1 SEHNR and CDR2 FQNEAQ (reference sequence). The CDR3 runs to 13 residues.

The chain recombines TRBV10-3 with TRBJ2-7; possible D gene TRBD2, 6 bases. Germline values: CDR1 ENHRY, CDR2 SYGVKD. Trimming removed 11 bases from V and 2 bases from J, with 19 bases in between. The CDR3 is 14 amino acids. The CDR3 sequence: CAPAGSGIAYEQYF. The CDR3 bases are TGTGCCCCCGCGGGGTCGGGGATCGCCTACGAGCAGTACTTC.

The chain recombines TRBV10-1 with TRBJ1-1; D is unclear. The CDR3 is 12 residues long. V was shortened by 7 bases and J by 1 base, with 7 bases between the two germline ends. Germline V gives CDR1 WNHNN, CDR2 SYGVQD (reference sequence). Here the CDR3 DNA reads TGCGCCAGCACCCTTAAGAACACTGAAGCTTTCTTT. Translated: CASTLKNTEAFF.

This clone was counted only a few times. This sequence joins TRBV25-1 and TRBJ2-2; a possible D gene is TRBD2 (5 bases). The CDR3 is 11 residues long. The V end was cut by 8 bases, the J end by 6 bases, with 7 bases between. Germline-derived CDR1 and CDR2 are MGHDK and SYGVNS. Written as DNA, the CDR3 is TGTGCCAGCGACTATTCCGGGGAGCTGTTTTTT. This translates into CASDYSGELFF.

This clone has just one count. The CDR3 sequence: CASSQVRRQGARNQPQHF. DNA for the CDR3: TGCGCCAGCAGCCAAGTTAGACGACAGGGGGCTCGCAATCAGCCCCAGCATTTT. The genes are TRBV4-1 and TRBJ1-5, with TRBD1 identical over 10 bases. The CDR3 loop spans 18 amino acids. The germline V gene has CDR1 MGHRA and CDR2 YSYEKL. V gave up 1 base and J gave up 2 bases; unmatched junction bases: 8.

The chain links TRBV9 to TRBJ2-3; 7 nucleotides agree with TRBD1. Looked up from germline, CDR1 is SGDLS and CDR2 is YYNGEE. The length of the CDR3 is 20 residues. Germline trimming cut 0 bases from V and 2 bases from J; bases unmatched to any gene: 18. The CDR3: CASSVVDREPLRGVTDTQYF. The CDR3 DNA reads TGTGCCAGCAGCGTAGTAGACAGGGAGCCTTTGCGAGGGGTCACAGATACGCAGTATTTT.

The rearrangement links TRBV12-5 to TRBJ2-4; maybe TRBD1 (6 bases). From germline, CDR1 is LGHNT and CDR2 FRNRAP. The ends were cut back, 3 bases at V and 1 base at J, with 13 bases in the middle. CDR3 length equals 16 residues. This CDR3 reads CASGFRGPVAKNIQYF. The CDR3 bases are TGTGCTAGTGGTTTCAGGGGTCCCGTGGCCAAAAACATTCAGTACTTC.

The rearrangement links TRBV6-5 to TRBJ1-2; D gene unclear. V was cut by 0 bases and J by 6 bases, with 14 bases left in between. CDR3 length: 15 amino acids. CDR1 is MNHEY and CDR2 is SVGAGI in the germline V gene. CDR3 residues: CASSYSRRGVDGYTF. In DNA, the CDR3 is TGTGCCAGCAGTTACTCCCGGCGGGGTGTCGATGGCTACACCTTC.

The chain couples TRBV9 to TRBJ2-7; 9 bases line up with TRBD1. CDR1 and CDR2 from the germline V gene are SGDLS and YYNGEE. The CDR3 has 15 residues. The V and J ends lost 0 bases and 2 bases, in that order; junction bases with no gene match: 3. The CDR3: CASSVETGGAYEQYF. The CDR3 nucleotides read TGTGCCAGCAGCGTAGAGACAGGGGGAGCCTACGAGCAGTACTTC.